This T cell receptor (beta chain) stems from a study of blood T cell repertoires in COVID-19. On the study more broadly: Italy, Spain and the United States were the sources of the convalescent and acute COVID-19 samples.

The repertoire was sequenced with immunoSEQ multiplex PCR; TCRdb's copy has only in-frame clones and lacks some. Altogether around 250,000 clones are present, roughly 84% being singletons, with the ten largest covering about 1.6%. V trimming: 6 bases; J trimming: 5 bases; junction bases outside the gene matches: 7. This CDR3 region has 13 residues. The germline gives CDR1 MNHEY, CDR2 SVGAGI. The sequenced material came from peripheral blood. V gene TRBV6-5 combines with J gene TRBJ2-7, with 7 bases lining up with TRBD1. The clonotype originates from a woman in her forties who had recovered from COVID-19. The CDR3 nucleotides read TGTGCCAGCAGGCCGGGACAGACGAACGAGCAGTACTTC. It specifies CASRPGQTNEQYF.